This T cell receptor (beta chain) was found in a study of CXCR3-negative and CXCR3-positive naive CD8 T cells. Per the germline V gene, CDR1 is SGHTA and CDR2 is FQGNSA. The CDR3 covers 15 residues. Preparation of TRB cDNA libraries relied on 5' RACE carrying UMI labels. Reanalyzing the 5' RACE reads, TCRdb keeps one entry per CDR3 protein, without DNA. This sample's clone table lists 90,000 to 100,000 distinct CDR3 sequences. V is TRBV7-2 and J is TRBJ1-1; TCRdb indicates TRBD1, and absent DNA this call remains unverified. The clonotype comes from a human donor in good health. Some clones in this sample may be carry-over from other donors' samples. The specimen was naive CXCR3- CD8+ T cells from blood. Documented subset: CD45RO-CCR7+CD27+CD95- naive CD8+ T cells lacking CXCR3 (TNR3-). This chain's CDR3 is CASSLDFGQVTEAFF.